This TCR beta chain originates from a study of technical replicates of blood from a handful of donors. Some clones are missing from TCRdb's copy, which holds only in-frame ones; the method was immunoSEQ multiplex PCR. This sample has more than 75,000 clones; about 94% occur once, and the top ten carry around 0.22%. Sequencing was carried out using T cells isolated from PBMCs. This TCR was sampled from a human donor in good health.

This CDR3 is CASRRFPQPQHF. CDR3 nucleotide sequence: TGTGCCAGCAGGAGATTCCCGCAGCCCCAGCATTTT. This rearrangement joins TRBV5-8 to TRBJ1-5; the D is unclear. The CDR3 consists of 12 residues. The V gene lost 5 bases and the J gene lost 7 bases, with 10 bases spanning the gap. Germline-derived CDR1 and CDR2 are SGHTS and YDEGEE.